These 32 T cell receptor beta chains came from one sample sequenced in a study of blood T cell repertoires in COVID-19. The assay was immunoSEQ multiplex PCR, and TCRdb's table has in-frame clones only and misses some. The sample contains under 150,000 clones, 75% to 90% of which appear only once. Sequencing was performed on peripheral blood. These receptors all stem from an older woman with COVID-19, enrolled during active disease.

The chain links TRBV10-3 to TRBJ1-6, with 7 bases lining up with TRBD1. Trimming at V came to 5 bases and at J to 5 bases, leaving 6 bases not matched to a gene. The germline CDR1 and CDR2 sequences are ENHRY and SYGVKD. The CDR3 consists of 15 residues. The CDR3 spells CAISKRTGDNSPLHF. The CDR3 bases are TGTGCCATCAGTAAACGGACAGGCGATAATTCACCCCTCCACTTT.

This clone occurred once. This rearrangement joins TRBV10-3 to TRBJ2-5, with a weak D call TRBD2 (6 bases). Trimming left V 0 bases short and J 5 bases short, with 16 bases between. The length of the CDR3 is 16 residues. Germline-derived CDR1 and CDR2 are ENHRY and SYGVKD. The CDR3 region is CAISESSGGGRETQYF. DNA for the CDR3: TGTGCCATCAGTGAGTCGAGTGGCGGAGGGAGGGAGACCCAGTACTTC.

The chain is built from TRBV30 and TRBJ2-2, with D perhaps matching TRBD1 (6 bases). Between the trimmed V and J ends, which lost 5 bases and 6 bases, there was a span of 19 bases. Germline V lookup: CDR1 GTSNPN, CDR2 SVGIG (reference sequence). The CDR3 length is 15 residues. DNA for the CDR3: TGTGCCTGGGGACGGTTTACAGGGCGCGCCGGGGAGCTGTTTTTT. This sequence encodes CAWGRFTGRAGELFF.

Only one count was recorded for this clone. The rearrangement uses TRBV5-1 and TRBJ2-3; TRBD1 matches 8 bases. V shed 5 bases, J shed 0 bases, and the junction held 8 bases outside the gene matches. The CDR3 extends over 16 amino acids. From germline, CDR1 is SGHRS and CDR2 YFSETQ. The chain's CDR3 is CASSIGQGPSTDTQYF. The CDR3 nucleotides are TGCGCCAGCAGTATTGGACAGGGCCCTAGCACAGATACGCAGTATTTT.

CDR3 nucleotides: TGTGCCACCAGTGATTTGCGACAGGCAGAGGACACTGAAGCTTTCTTT. Its translation is CATSDLRQAEDTEAFF. J is TRBJ1-1 and V is TRBV24-1, with a weak D call TRBD1 (6 bases). Germline V gene sequence: CDR1 KGHDR, CDR2 SFDVKD. The germline V and J ends were trimmed by 0 bases and 3 bases, with 13 bases remaining between them. There are 16 residues in the CDR3.

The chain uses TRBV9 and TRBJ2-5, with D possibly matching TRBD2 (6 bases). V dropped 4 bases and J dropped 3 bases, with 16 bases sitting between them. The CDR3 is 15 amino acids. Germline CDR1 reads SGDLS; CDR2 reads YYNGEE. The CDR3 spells CASSFVAWGEETQYF. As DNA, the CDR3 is TGTGCCAGCAGCTTCGTTGCGTGGGGGGAAGAGACCCAGTACTTC.

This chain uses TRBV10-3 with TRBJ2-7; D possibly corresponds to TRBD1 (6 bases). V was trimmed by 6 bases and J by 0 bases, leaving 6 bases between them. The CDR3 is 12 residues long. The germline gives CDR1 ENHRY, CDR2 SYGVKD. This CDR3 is CAIRDSSYEQYF. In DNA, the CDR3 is TGTGCCATCAGGGACAGCTCCTACGAGCAGTACTTC.

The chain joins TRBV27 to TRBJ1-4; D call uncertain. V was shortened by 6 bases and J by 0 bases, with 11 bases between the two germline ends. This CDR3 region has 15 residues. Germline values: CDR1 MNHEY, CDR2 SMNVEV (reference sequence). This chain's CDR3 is CASSTQWPTNEKLFF. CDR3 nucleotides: TGTGCCAGCAGCACACAGTGGCCAACTAATGAAAAACTGTTTTTT.

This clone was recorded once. This chain's CDR3 is CASSLVGQGTTNEKLFF. The CDR3 DNA is TGCGCCAGCAGCTTGGTCGGGCAGGGAACAACTAATGAAAAACTGTTTTTT. The chain joins TRBV5-1 to TRBJ1-4; weak D call: TRBD1 (5 bases). CDR1 is SGHRS and CDR2 is YFSETQ in the germline V gene. V lost 0 bases, J lost 0 bases, and 12 bases lay in between. There are 17 residues in the CDR3. The full variable domain, rest sourced from reference TRBV5-1 and TRBJ1-4, is KAGVTQTPRYLIKTRGQQVTLSCSPISGHRSVSWYQQTPGQGLQFLFEYFSETQRNKGNFPGRFSGRQFSNSRSEMNVSTLELGDSALYLCASSLVGQGTTNEKLFFGSGTQLSVL.

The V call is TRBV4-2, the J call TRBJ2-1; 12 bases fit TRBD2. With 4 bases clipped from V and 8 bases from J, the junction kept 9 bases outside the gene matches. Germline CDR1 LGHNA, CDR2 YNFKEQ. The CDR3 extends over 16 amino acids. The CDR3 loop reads CASSLVLAGGSDEQFF. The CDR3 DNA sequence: TGTGCCAGCAGCCTCGTACTAGCGGGGGGTTCGGATGAGCAGTTCTTC.

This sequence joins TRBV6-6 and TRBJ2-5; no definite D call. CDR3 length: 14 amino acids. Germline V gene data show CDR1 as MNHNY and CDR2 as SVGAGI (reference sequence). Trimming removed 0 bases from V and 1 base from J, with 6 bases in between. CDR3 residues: CASSYSGSQETQYF. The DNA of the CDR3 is TGTGCCAGCAGTTACTCCGGGTCCCAAGAGACCCAGTACTTC.

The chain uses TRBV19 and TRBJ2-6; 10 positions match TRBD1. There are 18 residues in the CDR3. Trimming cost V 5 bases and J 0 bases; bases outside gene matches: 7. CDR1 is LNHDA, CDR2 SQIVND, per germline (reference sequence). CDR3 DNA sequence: TGTGCCAGTAGTCCCCGGGACAGGGGATCCTCTGGGGCCAACGTCCTGACTTTC. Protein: CASSPRDRGSSGANVLTF.

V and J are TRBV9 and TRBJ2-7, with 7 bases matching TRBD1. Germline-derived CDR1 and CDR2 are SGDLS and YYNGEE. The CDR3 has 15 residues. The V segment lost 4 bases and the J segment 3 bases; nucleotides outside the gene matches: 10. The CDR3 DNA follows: TGTGCCAGCAGCCCCCGGCCGGGACAGCTCTACGAGCAGTACTTC. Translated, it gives CASSPRPGQLYEQYF.

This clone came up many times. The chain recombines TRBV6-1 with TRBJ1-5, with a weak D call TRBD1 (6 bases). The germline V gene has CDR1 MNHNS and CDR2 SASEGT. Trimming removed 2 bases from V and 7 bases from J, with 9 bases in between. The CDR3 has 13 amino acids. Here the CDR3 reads CASSEITGQPQHF. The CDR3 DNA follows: TGTGCCAGCAGTGAAATCACAGGGCAGCCCCAGCATTTT.

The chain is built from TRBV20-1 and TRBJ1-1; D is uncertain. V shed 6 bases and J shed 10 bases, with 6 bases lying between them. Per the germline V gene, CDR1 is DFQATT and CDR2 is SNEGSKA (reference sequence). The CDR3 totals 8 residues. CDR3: CSAPGAFF. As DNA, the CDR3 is TGCAGTGCCCCCGGAGCTTTCTTT.

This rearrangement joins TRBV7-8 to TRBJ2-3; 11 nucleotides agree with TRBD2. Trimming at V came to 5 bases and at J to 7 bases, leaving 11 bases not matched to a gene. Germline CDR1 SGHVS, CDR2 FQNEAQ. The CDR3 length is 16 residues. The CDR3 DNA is TGTGCCAGCAGCCGCACTAGCGGGGGCGGAGATTATACGCAGTATTTT. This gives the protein CASSRTSGGGDYTQYF. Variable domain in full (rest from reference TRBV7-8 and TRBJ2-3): GAGVSQSPRYKVAKRGQDVALRCDPISGHVSLFWYQQALGQGPEFLTYFQNEAQLDKSGLPSDRFFAERPEGSVSTLKIQRTQQEDSAVYLCASSRTSGGGDYTQYFGPGTRLTVL.

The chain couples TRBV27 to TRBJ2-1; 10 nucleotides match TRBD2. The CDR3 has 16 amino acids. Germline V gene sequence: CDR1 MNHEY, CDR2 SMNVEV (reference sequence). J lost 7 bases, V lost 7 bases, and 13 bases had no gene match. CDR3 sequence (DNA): TGTGCCAGCACCCGAGGTTTAGCGGGGGGTTGGAATGAGCAGTTCTTC. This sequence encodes CASTRGLAGGWNEQFF.

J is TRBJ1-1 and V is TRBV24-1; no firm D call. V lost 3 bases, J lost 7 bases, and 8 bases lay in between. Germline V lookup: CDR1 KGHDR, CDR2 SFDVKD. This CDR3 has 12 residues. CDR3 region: CATSDLGSEAFF. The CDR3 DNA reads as TGTGCCACCAGTGATCTTGGCAGTGAAGCTTTCTTT.

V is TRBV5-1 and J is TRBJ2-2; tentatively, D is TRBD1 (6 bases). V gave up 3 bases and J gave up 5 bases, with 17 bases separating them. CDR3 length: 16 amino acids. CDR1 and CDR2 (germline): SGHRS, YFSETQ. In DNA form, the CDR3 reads TGCGCCAGCAGCTCGGCTACAGGGTATAGGACCGGGGAGCTGTTTTTT. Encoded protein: CASSSATGYRTGELFF.

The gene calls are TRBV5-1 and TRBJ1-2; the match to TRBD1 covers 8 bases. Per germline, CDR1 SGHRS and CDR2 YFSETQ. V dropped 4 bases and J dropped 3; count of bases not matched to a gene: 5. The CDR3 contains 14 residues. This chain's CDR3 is CASSHGQGDYGYTF. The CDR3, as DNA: TGCGCCAGCAGCCACGGACAGGGCGACTATGGCTACACCTTC.

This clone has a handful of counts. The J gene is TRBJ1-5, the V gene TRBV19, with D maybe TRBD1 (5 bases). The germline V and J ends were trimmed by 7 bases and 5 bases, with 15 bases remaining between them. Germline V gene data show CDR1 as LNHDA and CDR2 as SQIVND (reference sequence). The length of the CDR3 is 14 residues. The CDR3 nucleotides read TGTGCCAGTACCCTGGGGGGTATGGATCAGCCCCAGCATTTT. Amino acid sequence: CASTLGGMDQPQHF.

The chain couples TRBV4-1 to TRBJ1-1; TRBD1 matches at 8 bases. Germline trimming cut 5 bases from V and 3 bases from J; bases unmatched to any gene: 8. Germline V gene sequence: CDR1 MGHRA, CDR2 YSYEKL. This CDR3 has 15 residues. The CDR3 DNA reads TGCGCCAGCAGCTACCCAGGGGGCGCGTACACTGAAGCTTTCTTT. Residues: CASSYPGGAYTEAFF.

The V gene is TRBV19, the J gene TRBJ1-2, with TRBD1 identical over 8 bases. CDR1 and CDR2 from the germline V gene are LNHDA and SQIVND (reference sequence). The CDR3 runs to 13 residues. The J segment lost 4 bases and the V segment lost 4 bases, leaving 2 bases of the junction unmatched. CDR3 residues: CASSKGTGYGYTF. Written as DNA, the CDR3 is TGTGCCAGTAGTAAAGGGACAGGCTATGGCTACACCTTC.

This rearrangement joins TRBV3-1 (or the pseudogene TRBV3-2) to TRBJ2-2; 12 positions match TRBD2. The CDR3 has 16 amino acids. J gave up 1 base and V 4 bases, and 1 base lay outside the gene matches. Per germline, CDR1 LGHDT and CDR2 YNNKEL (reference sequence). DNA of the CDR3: TGTGCCAGCAGCCTGGGACTAGCGGGGAACACCGGGGAGCTGTTTTTT. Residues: CASSLGLAGNTGELFF.

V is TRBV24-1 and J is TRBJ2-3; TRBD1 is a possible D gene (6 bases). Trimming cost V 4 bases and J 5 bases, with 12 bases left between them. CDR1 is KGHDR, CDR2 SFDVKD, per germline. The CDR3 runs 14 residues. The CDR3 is CATSEGAIGDTQYF. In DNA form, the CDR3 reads TGTGCCACCAGTGAGGGGGCTATTGGAGATACGCAGTATTTT.

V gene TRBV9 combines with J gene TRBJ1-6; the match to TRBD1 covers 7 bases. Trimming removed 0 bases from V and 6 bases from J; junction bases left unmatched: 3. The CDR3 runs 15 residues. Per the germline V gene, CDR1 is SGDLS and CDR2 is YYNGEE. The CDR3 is CASSVEQGTNSPLHF. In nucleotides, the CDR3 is TGTGCCAGCAGCGTAGAACAGGGGACTAATTCACCCCTCCACTTT.

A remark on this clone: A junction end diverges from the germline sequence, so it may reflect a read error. CDR3 DNA sequence: TGTGCCAGCAGTCTGCGGACAGGGGGCGTTTTCTCTTTC. This gives the protein CASSLRTGGVFSF. The V and J genes are TRBV6-2 or TRBV6-3 and TRBJ1-2, with 11 bases that match TRBD1. Germline V lookup: CDR1 MNHEY, CDR2 SVGEGT. This CDR3 is 13 amino acids long.

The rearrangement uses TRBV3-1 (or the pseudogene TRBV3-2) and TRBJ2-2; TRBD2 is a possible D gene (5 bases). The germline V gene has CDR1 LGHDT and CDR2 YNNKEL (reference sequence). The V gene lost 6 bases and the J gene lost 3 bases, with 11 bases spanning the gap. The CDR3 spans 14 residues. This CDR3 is CASSFGLDTGELFF. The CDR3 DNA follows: TGTGCCAGCAGTTTCGGACTGGACACCGGGGAGCTGTTTTTT.

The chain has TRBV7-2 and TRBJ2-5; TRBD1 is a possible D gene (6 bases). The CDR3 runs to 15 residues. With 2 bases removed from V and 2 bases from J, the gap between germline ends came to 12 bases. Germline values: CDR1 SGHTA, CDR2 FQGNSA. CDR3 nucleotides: TGTGCCAGCAGCTTAACCCCTACAGGGCAAGAGACCCAGTACTTC. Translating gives CASSLTPTGQETQYF.

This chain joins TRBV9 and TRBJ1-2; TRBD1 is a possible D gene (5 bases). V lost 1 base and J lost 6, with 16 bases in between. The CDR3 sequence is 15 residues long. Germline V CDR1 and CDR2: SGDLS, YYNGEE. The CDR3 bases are TGTGCCAGCAGCGTATTGGGGGGAGCGGGACATGGCTACACCTTC. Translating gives CASSVLGGAGHGYTF. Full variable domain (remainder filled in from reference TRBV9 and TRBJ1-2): DSGVTQTPKHLITATGQRVTLRCSPRSGDLSVYWYQQSLDQGLQFLIQYYNGEERAKGNILERFSAQQFPDLHSELNLSSLELGDSALYFCASSVLGGAGHGYTFGSGTRLTVV.

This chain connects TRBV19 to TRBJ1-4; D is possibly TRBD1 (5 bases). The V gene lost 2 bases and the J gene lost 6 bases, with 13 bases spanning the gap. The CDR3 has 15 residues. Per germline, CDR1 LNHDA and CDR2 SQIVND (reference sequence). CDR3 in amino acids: CASSIRQGWDEKLFF. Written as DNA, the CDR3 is TGTGCCAGTAGTATAAGGCAGGGATGGGATGAAAAACTGTTTTTT.

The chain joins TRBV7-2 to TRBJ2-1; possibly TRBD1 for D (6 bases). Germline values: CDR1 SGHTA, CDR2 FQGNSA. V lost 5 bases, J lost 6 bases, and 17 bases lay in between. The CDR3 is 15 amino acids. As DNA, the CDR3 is TGTGCCAGCAGCCTTGGGGGCGACTCCCTCAATGAGCAGTTCTTC. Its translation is CASSLGGDSLNEQFF.